This T cell receptor beta chain comes out of a study of vaccination and CD4 T cells after COVID-19. Overall study: Participants were vaccinated with two doses, given as either BNT162b2 or mRNA-1273 vaccine.

Treatment here: roughly 10-day PBMC culture with coronavirus spike peptide pools or control peptides (ViraFEST assay). Scientists ran DNA taken from cultured CD4+ T cells through the Oncomine TCR Beta short-read assay for sequencing. The template was genomic DNA from cultured CD4+ T cells. Each CDR3 protein is one row after TCRdb ran MiXCR on the PCR reads. The sample gives about 15,000 distinct CDR3 sequences, 73% of which show up once; approximately 10% is in the top ten. V was clipped by 3 bases and J by 7 bases, with 13 bases between them. The CDR3 covers 13 residues. Turning to this clonotype: Its target is unknown.

This clonotype was sampled from a human donor who had recovered from COVID-19. V usage is TRBV12-3 or TRBV12-4 and J usage is TRBJ2-7; either TRBD1 or TRBD2 may fit D (5 bases each). Sequences were obtained from CD4+ T cells from blood, cultured in vitro. CDR3 coding DNA: TGTGCCAGCAGTTTGAGGGGACGAGGGGAGCAGTACTTC. Amino acid sequence: CASSLRGRGEQYF.